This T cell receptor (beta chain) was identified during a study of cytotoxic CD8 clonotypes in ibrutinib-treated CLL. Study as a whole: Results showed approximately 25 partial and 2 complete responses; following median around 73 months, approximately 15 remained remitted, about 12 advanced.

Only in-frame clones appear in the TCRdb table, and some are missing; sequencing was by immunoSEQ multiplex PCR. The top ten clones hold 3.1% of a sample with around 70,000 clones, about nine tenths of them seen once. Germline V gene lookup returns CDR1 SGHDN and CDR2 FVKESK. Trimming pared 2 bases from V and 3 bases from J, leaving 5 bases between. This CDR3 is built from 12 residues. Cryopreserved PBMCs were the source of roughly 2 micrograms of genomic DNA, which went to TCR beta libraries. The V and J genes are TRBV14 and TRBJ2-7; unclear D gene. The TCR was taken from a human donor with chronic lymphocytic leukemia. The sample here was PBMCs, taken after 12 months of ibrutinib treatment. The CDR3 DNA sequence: TGTGCCAGCAGCCAAAATCTCTACGAGCAGTACTTC. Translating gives CASSQNLYEQYF. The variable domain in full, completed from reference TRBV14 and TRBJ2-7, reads EAGVTQFPSHSVIEKGQTVTLRCDPISGHDNLYWYRRVMGKEIKFLLHFVKESKQDESGMPNNRFLAERTGGTYSTLKVQPAELEDSGVYFCASSQNLYEQYFGPGTRLTVT.